This T cell receptor (beta chain) was captured by sequencing in a study of blood T cell repertoires in COVID-19. Looking at the study overall: PBMCs, B-cell-depleted T cells, or T cells were the source of the cDNA or gDNA that made up the material.

Data came from immunoSEQ multiplex PCR; TCRdb stores just in-frame clones and leaves some out. The sample lists nearly 350,000 clones; around 87% were seen once. This CDR3 comprises 17 residues. Germline CDR1 is SGHNT and CDR2 is YYREEE (reference sequence). Losses at the gene ends were 3 bases for V and 7 bases for J; bases not matched to a gene: 10. Source material: peripheral blood. The rearrangement uses TRBV5-4 and TRBJ2-1, with 13 bases fitting TRBD2. This sequence was found in a woman between 50 and 59 years old with COVID-19, enrolled during active disease. The CDR3 region is CASSYTSGRASGNEQFF. DNA of the CDR3: TGTGCCAGCAGCTACACTAGCGGGAGGGCCTCCGGTAATGAGCAGTTCTTC.